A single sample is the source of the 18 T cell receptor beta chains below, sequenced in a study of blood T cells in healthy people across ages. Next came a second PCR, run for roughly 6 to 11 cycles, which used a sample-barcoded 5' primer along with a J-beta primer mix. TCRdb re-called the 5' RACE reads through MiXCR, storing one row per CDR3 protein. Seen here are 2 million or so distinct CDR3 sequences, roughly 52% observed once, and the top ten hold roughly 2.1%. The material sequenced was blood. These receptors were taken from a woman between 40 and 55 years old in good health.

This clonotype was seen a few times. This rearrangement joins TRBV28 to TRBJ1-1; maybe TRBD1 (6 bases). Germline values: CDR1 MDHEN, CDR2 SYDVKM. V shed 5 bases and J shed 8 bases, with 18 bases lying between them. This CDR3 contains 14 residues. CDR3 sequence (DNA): TGTGCCAGCAGTCTTAGACAGGAACGTACCGAAGCTTTCTTT. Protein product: CASSLRQERTEAFF.

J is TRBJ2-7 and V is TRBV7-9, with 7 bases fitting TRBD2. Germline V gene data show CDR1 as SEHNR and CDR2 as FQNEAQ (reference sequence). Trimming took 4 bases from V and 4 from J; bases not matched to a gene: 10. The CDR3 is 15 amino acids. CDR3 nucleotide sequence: TGTGCCAGCAGCTCCACGGGGGAGGGTCGGTACGAGCAGTACTTC. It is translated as CASSSTGEGRYEQYF.

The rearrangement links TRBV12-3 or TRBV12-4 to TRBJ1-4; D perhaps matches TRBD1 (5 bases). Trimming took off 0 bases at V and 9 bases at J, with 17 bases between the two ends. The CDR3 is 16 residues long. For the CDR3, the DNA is TGTGCCAGCAGTTTAGCGCGCAGAGGGGTACGTAAAAAACTGTTTTTT. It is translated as CASSLARRGVRKKLFF.

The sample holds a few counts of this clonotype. CDR3 residues: CASSLMDPRDTQYF. DNA for the CDR3: TGCGCCAGCAGCTTGATGGACCCTAGAGATACGCAGTATTTT. The genes are TRBV5-1 and TRBJ2-3; no firm D call. Germline V CDR1 and CDR2: SGHRS, YFSETQ. The CDR3 contains 14 residues. With 1 base removed from V and 5 bases from J, the gap between germline ends came to 11 bases.

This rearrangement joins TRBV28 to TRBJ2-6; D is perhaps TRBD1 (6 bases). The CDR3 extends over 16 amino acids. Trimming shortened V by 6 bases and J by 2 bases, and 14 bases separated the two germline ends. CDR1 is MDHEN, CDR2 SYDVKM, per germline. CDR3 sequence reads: CASSRYRDPGANVLTF. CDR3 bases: TGTGCCAGCAGCCGTTACAGGGATCCTGGGGCCAACGTCCTGACTTTC.

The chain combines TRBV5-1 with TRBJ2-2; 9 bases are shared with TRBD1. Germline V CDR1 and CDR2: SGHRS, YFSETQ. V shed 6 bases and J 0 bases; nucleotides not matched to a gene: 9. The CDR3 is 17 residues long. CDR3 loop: CASNAGQGTANTGELFF. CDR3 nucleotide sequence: TGCGCCAGCAATGCGGGACAGGGTACAGCGAACACCGGGGAGCTGTTTTTT.

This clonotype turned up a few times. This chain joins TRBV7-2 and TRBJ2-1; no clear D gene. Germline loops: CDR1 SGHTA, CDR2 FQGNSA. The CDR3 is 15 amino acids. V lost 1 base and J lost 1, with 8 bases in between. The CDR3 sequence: CASSLDPISYNEQFF. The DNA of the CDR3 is TGTGCCAGCAGCTTAGATCCGATTTCCTACAATGAGCAGTTCTTC.

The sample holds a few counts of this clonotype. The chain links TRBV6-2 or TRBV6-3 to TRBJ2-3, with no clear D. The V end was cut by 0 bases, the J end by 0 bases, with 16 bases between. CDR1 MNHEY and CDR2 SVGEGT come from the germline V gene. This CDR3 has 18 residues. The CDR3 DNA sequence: TGTGCCAGCAGTTACTCAAGAGTCCGTCTCACTAGCACAGATACGCAGTATTTT. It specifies CASSYSRVRLTSTDTQYF.

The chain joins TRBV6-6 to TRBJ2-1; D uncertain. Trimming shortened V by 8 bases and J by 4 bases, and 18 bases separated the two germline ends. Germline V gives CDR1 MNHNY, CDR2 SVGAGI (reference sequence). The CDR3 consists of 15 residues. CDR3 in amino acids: CASLNDGSPYNEQFF. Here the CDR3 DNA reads TGTGCCAGCCTGAACGACGGCAGCCCGTACAATGAGCAGTTCTTC.

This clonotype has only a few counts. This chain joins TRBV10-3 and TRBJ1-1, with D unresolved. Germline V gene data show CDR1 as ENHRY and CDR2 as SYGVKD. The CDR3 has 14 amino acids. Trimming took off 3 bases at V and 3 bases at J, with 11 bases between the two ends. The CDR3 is CAISDPRADTEAFF. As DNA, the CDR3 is TGTGCCATCAGTGATCCTCGGGCGGACACTGAAGCTTTCTTT.

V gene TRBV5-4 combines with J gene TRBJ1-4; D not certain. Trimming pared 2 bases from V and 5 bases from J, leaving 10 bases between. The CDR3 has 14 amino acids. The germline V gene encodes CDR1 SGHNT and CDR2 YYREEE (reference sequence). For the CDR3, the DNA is TGTGCCAGCAGCTTTAAGGGTGGGAATGAAAAACTGTTTTTT. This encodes CASSFKGGNEKLFF.

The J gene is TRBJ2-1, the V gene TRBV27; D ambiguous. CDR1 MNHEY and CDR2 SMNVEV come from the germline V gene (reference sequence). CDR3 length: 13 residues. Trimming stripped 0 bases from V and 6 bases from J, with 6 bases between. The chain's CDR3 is CASSLSAINEQFF. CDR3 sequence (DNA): TGTGCCAGCAGTTTATCGGCAATCAATGAGCAGTTCTTC.

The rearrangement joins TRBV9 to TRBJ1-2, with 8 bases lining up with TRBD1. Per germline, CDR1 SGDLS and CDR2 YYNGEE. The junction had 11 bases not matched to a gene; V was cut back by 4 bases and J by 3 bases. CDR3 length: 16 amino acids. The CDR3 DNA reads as TGTGCCAGCAGCCTCCCCCCGGACAGGGAGGACTATGGCTACACCTTC. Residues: CASSLPPDREDYGYTF.

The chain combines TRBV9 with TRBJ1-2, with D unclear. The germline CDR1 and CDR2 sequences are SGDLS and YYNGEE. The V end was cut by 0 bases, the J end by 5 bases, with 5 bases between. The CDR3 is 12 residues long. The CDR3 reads CASSVVAYGYTF. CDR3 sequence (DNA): TGTGCCAGCAGCGTAGTGGCGTATGGCTACACCTTC.

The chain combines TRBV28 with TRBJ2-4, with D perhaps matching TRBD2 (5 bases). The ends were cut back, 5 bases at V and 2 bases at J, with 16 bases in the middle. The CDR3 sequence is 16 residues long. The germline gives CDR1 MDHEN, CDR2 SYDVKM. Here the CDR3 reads CASSPLTTEPKNIQYF. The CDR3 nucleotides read TGTGCCAGCAGTCCACTGACTACCGAGCCCAAAAACATTCAGTACTTC.

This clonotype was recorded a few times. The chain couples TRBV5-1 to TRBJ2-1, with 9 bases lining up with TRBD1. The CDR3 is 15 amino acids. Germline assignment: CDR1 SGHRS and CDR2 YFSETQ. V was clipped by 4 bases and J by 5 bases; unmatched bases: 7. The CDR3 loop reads CASSTGQGSNNEQFF. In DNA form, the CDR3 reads TGCGCCAGCAGCACGGGACAGGGCAGTAACAATGAGCAGTTCTTC. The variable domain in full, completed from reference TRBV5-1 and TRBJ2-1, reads KAGVTQTPRYLIKTRGQQVTLSCSPISGHRSVSWYQQTPGQGLQFLFEYFSETQRNKGNFPGRFSGRQFSNSRSEMNVSTLELGDSALYLCASSTGQGSNNEQFFGPGTRLTVL.

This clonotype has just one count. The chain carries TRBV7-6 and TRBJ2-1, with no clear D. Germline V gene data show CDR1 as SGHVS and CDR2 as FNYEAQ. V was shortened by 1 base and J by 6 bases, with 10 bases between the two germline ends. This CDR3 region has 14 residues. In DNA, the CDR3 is TGTGCCAGCAGCTTAGAGGCAAATGTCAATGAGCAGTTCTTC. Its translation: CASSLEANVNEQFF.

The CDR3 sequence is CASSLLSGHYNEQFF. DNA of the CDR3: TGTGCCAGCAGTTTACTGAGCGGGCACTACAATGAGCAGTTCTTC. V gene TRBV27 combines with J gene TRBJ2-1, with a tentative D call TRBD2 (6 bases). Trimming took off 2 bases at V and 3 bases at J, with 11 bases between the two ends. The CDR3 has 15 amino acids. Germline V gives CDR1 MNHEY, CDR2 SMNVEV (reference sequence).